A selection of T cell receptor beta chains follows, all from one sample in a study of cytomegalovirus exposure and HLA in healthy donors. Profiling relied on immunoSEQ multiplex PCR, and the TCRdb table lists in-frame clones only, not all of them. In the table there are 55,000 to 75,000 clones, about 90% of which are singletons. The sample was PBMCs. Receptors were obtained from a man between 18 and 29 years old in good health and CMV-seronegative. The CDR3 runs from the conserved cysteine through the conserved F or W. A D gene is named only where the DNA matches it firmly. Clone size, where shown, is once, few, many, or a class for clones that have expanded.

j_call clone_size v_call d_call cdr3_nt cdr3_aa
TRBJ2-7 - TRBV4-2 TRBD2 TGTGCCAGCAGCCCTTTCCATAGCGGGGCCAGCTCCTACGAGCAGTACTTC CASSPFHSGASSYEQYF
TRBJ2-2 - TRBV6-6 - TGTGCCAGCAGTTACAACTCGAACACCGGGGAGCTGTTTTTT CASSYNSNTGELFF
TRBJ1-4 - TRBV11-2 - TGTGCCAGCAGCTTGGACGGGGGGTCTAATGAAAAACTGTTTTTT CASSLDGGSNEKLFF
TRBJ1-2 - TRBV7-2 TRBD1 TGTGCCAGCAGTTTGGGACAGTCAGGGGGCTATGGCTACACCTTC CASSLGQSGGYGYTF
TRBJ2-3 - TRBV9 - TGTGCCAGCAGCGGGAGGATGGGGGGAGCGCAGTATTTT CASSGRMGGAQYF
TRBJ2-1 - TRBV6-5 TRBD2 TGTGCCAGCACCCCTCCGGGAGGGGATGAGCAGTTCTTC CASTPPGGDEQFF
TRBJ2-2 - TRBV21-1 - TGTGCCAGCAGCCCCGGACAGGGGTGGACCGGGGAGCTGTTTTTT CASSPGQGWTGELFF
TRBJ2-7 - TRBV4-3 - TGCGCCAGCAGCCAAGATCTTGTCAGCTCCTACGAGCAGTACTTC CASSQDLVSSYEQYF
TRBJ2-1 few TRBV29-1 TRBD2 TGCAGCGTTGAAACGGGAGGTTTTTGGAATGAGCAGTTCTTC CSVETGGFWNEQFF
TRBJ2-2 - TRBV6-6 TRBD2 TGTGCCAGCATCTACCGGGAGGGGCTCGGGGAGCTGTTTTTT CASIYREGLGELFF
TRBJ1-3 - TRBV2 - TGTGCCAGCAGGGATCCAGGATACTCTGGAAACACCATATATTTT CASRDPGYSGNTIYF
TRBJ1-1 once TRBV7-2 - TGTGCCAGCAGCCAGATGGGTGGCTCAGGCACTGAAGCTTTCTTT CASSQMGGSGTEAFF
TRBJ1-1 - TRBV5-1 - TGCGCCAGCAGCTCCCAGTGGAGGGAGCGAGCTTTCTTT CASSSQWRERAFF
TRBJ1-1 - TRBV19 - TGTGCCAGTAGTATAGGACAGGAGATGAACACTGAAGCTTTCTTT CASSIGQEMNTEAFF
TRBJ2-7 - TRBV4-3 TRBD2 TGCGCCAGCAGCCTTCCACCGGGACTAGCGGGAGGCTCCTACGAGCAGTACTTC CASSLPPGLAGGSYEQYF
TRBJ2-2 - TRBV29-1 - TGCAGCGCCACCCGGGGGGCCGGCGGGGAGCTGTTTTTT CSATRGAGGELFF
TRBJ2-2 - TRBV20-1 - TGCAGTGCTACGGTCCTCGGGGAGCTGTTTTTT CSATVLGELFF
TRBJ2-7 - TRBV10-3 TRBD2 TGTGCCATCAGTGATCTAGCGGGGTCCTACGAGCAGTACTTC CAISDLAGSYEQYF
TRBJ2-1 once TRBV28 TRBD1 TGTGCCAGCAGTACAGGACAGGTTTACAATGAGCAGTTCTTC CASSTGQVYNEQFF
TRBJ1-5 - TRBV2 - TGTGCCAGCAGGGGGGACATCCAGCCCCAGCATTTT CASRGDIQPQHF
TRBJ2-7 once TRBV27 TRBD2 TGTGCCAGCACCTTGTCCCCCGGGAGGGCCTACGAGCAGTACTTC CASTLSPGRAYEQYF
TRBJ2-5 - TRBV9 TRBD1 TGTGCCAGCTCCAGGGGGATGGTGACCCAGTACTTC CASSRGMVTQYF
TRBJ1-4 - TRBV7-2 - TGTGCCAGCAGCCCCAGATATTCTTTTAATGAAAAACTGTTTTTT CASSPRYSFNEKLFF
TRBJ1-5 - TRBV9 - TGTGCCAGCAGCGTAGGGGCGAACGATCAGCCCCAGCATTTT CASSVGANDQPQHF
TRBJ2-2 - TRBV30 TRBD2 TGTGCCTCTAGCGGGAGAGGAACCGGGGAGCTGTTTTTT CASSGRGTGELFF
TRBJ2-3 - TRBV6-4 - TGTGCCAGCAGTGATGGGAGAACTAGCACAGATACGCAGTATTTT CASSDGRTSTDTQYF
TRBJ2-5 - TRBV18 TRBD2 TGTGCCACCACTAGCGAGCCGTCGGAGACCCAGTACTTC CATTSEPSETQYF
TRBJ2-5 - TRBV6-1 TRBD2 TGTGCCAGCAGTTTAGCGGGAGCACGGGAGACCCAGTACTTC CASSLAGARETQYF
TRBJ1-5 few TRBV29-1 - TGCAGCGTAGGACAGAATAGCAATCAGCCCCAGCATTTT CSVGQNSNQPQHF
TRBJ2-5 few TRBV6-5 - TGTGCCAGCAGCGGGATCAGGGGAGAGACCCAGTACTTC CASSGIRGETQYF